The T cell receptor beta chain described here comes from a study of PD-L1 blockade in urothelial cancer. Study at large: From 2014, patients received atezolizumab, given as 1,200 mg intravenously every 3 weeks. The analyses of blood took place 3 weeks (second dose) and 6 weeks after treatment start.

As concerns this clone: Its antigen remains unknown.

Study findings and constraints: Below-median pretreatment blood TCR clonality was a predictor of better survival.

Method: immunoSEQ multiplex PCR; TCRdb's copy keeps in-frame clones and lacks some. The table includes tens of thousands of clones, approximately 80% detected once. This CDR3 is 16 amino acids long. Trimming removed 3 bases at V and 4 bases at J, with 16 bases between. Germline V CDR1 and CDR2: LNHDA, SQIVND (reference sequence). As to time point: pretreatment peripheral blood. The receptor's source is a man in his sixties or seventies with urothelial cancer. This material consisted of PBMCs, taken around atezolizumab (anti-PD-L1) treatment. The rearrangement links TRBV19 to TRBJ1-3, with D unclear. The CDR3 sequence is CASSIYSSTSGNTIYF. The CDR3, as DNA: TGTGCCAGTAGTATTTACAGTTCAACTTCGGGAAACACCATATATTTT.